Below, 10 T cell receptor beta chains from the same sample are listed, as sequenced in a study of response to subunit inactivated influenza vaccine. One entry per CDR3 protein results from TCRdb running MiXCR on the RT-PCR reads. This table holds 650,000 to 850,000 distinct CDR3 sequences, approximately 13% found once. Sequenced material: PBMCs from blood, taken approximately 15 days before vaccination. All receptors come from a man in his fifties or sixties who received an inactivated influenza vaccine.

This clonotype appeared a few times. This rearrangement joins TRBV5-1 to TRBJ1-1; 10 nucleotides align to TRBD1. The germline V gene encodes CDR1 SGHRS and CDR2 YFSETQ. The CDR3 extends over 16 amino acids. With V trimmed by 4 bases and J by 4 bases, 10 bases remained unmatched. Here the CDR3 reads CASSPGTGVSRTEAFF. As DNA, the CDR3 is TGCGCCAGCAGCCCGGGGACAGGGGTATCTCGCACTGAAGCTTTCTTT.

This clonotype was found many times. V usage is TRBV12-3 or TRBV12-4 and J usage is TRBJ1-2; D might be TRBD1 (5 bases). V dropped 6 bases and J dropped 8 bases, with 22 bases sitting between them. The CDR3 sequence is 15 residues long. This CDR3 is CASRFSPTGEGGYTF. The DNA of the CDR3 is TGTGCCAGCAGATTTAGCCCTACAGGAGAGGGCGGCTACACCTTC.

This clonotype was recorded a few times. The rearrangement uses TRBV5-1 and TRBJ2-3, with 8 positions matching TRBD2. V dropped 4 bases and J dropped 5; count of bases not matched to a gene: 0. In germline, CDR1 is SGHRS, CDR2 YFSETQ. The CDR3 has 12 amino acids. Here the CDR3 reads CASSTSGDTQYF. CDR3 sequence (DNA): TGCGCCAGCAGCACTAGCGGAGATACGCAGTATTTT.

This clonotype was picked up many times. The genes are TRBV10-3 and TRBJ2-7; 7 bases fit TRBD1. V lost 2 bases to trimming and J lost 2 bases; unmatched junction nucleotides: 3. This CDR3 region has 14 residues. Germline assignment: CDR1 ENHRY and CDR2 SYGVKD. CDR3 loop: CAISERQGAYEQYF. The CDR3 nucleotides read TGTGCCATCAGTGAGAGGCAGGGGGCCTACGAGCAGTACTTC.

This clonotype was observed a handful of times. The chain combines TRBV27 with TRBJ1-5; D is possibly TRBD1 (6 bases). The CDR3 is made up of 11 amino acids. Deletions cut 8 bases from V and 6 bases from J, with 8 bases between. Germline CDR1 MNHEY, CDR2 SMNVEV (reference sequence). The CDR3 DNA reads TGTGCCAGCTACAGGGTTCAGCCCCAGCATTTT. It translates to CASYRVQPQHF.

This clonotype was detected many times. The CDR3 DNA sequence: TGTGCCATCAGTGTATCAGGGTACGACGAGCAGTACTTC. The encoded protein is CAISVSGYDEQYF. The chain employs TRBV10-3 and TRBJ2-7; D is possibly TRBD1 (5 bases). This CDR3 is 13 amino acids long. V was cut by 4 bases and J by 5 bases, with 12 bases left in between. Germline lookup yields CDR1 ENHRY and CDR2 SYGVKD.

J is TRBJ2-5 and V is TRBV6-1, with TRBD1 matching 10 bases. The germline V gene encodes CDR1 MNHNS and CDR2 SASEGT. The CDR3 extends over 15 amino acids. The V gene end was trimmed by 2 bases and the J gene end by 7 bases; junction bases not matched to a gene: 7. CDR3 DNA sequence: TGTGCCAGCAGTGAAACCGGGACAGGGGCAGTGACCCAGTACTTC. This sequence encodes CASSETGTGAVTQYF.

A few counts support this clonotype. V gene TRBV24-1 combines with J gene TRBJ2-2, with D tentatively TRBD1 or TRBD2 (6 bases each). V gave up 3 bases and J gave up 7 bases, with 14 bases separating them. Germline CDR1 reads KGHDR; CDR2 reads SFDVKD. The CDR3 extends over 15 amino acids. CDR3 DNA sequence: TGTGCCACCAGTGATCCCACGGGGGCGCACGGGGAGCTGTTTTTT. As protein: CATSDPTGAHGELFF.

This clonotype turned up a few times. The chain combines TRBV27 with TRBJ2-3, with TRBD2 as a possible D gene (6 bases). The germline V and J ends were trimmed by 8 bases and 8 bases, with 17 bases remaining between them. Germline V gives CDR1 MNHEY, CDR2 SMNVEV (reference sequence). The CDR3 is made up of 13 amino acids. The CDR3 bases are TGTGCCAGCTCTCACAATTCGGGGGTTACGCAGTATTTT. Residues: CASSHNSGVTQYF.

The V call is TRBV6-5, the J call TRBJ1-2; a weak D match, TRBD1 (5 bases). Trimming removed 2 bases at V and 3 bases at J, with 10 bases between. The CDR3 is 14 residues long. Germline loops: CDR1 MNHEY, CDR2 SVGAGI. The CDR3 DNA reads TGTGCCAGCAGTTACACCCCAGGGTACTATGGCTACACCTTC. This encodes CASSYTPGYYGYTF.